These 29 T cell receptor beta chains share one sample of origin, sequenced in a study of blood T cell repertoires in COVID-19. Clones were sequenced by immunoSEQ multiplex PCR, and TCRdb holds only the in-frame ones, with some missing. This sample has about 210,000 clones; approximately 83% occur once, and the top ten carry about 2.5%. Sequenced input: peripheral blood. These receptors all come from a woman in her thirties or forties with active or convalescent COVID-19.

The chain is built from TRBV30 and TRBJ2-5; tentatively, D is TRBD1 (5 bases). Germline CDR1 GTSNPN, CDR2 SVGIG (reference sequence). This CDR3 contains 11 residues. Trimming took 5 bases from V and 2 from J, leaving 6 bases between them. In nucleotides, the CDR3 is TGTGCCTGGGGACAACAAGAGACCCAGTACTTC. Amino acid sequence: CAWGQQETQYF.

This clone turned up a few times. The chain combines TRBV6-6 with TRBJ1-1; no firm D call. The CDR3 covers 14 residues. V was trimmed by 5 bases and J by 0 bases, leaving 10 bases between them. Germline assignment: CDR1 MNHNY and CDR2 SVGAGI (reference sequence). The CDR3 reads CASSPVVLNTEAFF. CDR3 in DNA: TGTGCCAGCAGTCCAGTGGTACTGAACACTGAAGCTTTCTTT.

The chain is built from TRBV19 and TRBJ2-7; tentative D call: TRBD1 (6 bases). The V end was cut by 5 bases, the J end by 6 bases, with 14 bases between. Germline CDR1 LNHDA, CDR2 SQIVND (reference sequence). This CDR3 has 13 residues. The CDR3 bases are TGTGCCAGTAGTGCCCGGACAGCTGTCGAGCAGTACTTC. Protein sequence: CASSARTAVEQYF.

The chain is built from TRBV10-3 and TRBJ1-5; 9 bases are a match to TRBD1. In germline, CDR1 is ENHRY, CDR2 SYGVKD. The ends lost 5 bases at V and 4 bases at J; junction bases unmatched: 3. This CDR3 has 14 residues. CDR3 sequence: CAISFGQGNQPQHF. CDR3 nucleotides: TGTGCCATCAGTTTCGGACAGGGGAATCAGCCCCAGCATTTT.

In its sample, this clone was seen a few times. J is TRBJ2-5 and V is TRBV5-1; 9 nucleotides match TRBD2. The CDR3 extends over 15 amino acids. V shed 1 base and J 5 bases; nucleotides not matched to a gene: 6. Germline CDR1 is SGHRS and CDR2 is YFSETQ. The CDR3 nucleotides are TGCGCCAGCAGCTTGAGTAGCGGGAGAAGGGAGACCCAGTACTTC. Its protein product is CASSLSSGRRETQYF.

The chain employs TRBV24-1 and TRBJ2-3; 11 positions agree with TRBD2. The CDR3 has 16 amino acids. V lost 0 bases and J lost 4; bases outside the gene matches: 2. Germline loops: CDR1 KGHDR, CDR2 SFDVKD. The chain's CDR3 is CATSDLTSGSSDTQYF. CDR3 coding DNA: TGTGCCACCAGTGATTTGACTAGCGGGAGTTCAGATACGCAGTATTTT.

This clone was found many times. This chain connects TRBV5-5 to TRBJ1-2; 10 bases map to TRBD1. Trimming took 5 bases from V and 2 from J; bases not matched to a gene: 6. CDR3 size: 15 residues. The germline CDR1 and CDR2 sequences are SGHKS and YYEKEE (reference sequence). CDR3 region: CASRRQGAENYGYTF. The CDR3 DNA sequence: TGTGCCAGCAGGAGACAGGGGGCTGAGAACTATGGCTACACCTTC.

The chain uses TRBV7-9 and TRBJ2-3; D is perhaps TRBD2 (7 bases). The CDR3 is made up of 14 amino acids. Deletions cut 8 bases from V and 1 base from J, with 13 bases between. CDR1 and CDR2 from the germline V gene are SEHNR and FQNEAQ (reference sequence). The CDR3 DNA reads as TGTGCCAGCTCGAGGGGGGGTGGCACAGATACGCAGTATTTT. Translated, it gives CASSRGGGTDTQYF.

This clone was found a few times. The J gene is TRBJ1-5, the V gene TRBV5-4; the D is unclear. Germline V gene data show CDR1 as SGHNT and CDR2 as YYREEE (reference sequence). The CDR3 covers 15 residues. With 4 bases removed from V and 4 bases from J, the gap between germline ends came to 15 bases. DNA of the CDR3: TGTGCCAGCAGCCAAACCCCGGAGGGTAATCAGCCCCAGCATTTT. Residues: CASSQTPEGNQPQHF.

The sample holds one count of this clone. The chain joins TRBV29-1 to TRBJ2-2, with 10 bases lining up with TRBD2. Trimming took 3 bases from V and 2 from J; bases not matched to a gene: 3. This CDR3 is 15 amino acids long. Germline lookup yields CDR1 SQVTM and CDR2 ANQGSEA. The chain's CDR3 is CSVEPSGSNTGELFF. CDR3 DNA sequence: TGCAGCGTTGAGCCTAGCGGGAGTAACACCGGGGAGCTGTTTTTT.

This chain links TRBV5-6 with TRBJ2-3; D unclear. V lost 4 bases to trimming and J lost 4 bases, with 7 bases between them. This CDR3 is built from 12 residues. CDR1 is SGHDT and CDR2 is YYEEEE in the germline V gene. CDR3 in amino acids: CASSTRADTQYF. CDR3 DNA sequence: TGTGCCAGCAGCACACGTGCAGATACGCAGTATTTT.

The CDR3 protein is CASSLAHYEQYF. The CDR3 DNA reads as TGTGCCAGCAGCTTAGCCCACTACGAGCAGTACTTC. The chain employs TRBV7-8 and TRBJ2-7; D ambiguous. The CDR3 loop spans 12 amino acids. The germline V and J ends were trimmed by 0 bases and 3 bases, with 3 bases remaining between them. Germline V CDR1 and CDR2: SGHVS, FQNEAQ.

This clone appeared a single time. The CDR3 nucleotides read TGTGCCTGGAACCCTGTTGGGCTCGGGGATTCACCCCTCCACTTT. This sequence encodes CAWNPVGLGDSPLHF. V is TRBV30 and J is TRBJ1-6; D gene unclear. Germline V gives CDR1 GTSNPN, CDR2 SVGIG (reference sequence). V lost 4 bases and J lost 8, with 18 bases in between. The CDR3 totals 15 residues.

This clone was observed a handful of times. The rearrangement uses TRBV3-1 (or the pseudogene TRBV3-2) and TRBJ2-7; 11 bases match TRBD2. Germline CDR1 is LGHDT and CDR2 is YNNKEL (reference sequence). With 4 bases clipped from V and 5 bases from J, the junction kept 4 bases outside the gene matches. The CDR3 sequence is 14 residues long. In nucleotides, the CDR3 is TGTGCCAGCAGCCTAGCGGGAGGGCCGAACGAGCAGTACTTC. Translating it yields CASSLAGGPNEQYF.

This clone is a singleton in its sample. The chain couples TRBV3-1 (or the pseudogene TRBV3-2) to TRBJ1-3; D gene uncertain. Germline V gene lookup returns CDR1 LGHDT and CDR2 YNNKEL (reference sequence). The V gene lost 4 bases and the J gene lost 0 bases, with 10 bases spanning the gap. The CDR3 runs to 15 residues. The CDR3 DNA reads TGTGCCAGCAGCCGCCGACATAGCTCTGGAAACACCATATATTTT. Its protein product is CASSRRHSSGNTIYF.

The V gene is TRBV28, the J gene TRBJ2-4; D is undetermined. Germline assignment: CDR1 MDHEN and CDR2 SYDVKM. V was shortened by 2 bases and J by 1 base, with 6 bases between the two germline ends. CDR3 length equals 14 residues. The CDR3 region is CASSLAGAKNIQYF. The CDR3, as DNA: TGTGCCAGCAGTTTAGCCGGGGCCAAAAACATTCAGTACTTC.

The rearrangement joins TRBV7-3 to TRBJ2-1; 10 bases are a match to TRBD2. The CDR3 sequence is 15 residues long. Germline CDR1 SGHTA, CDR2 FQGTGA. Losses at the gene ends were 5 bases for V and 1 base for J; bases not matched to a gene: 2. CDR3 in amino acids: CASSVSGGSYNEQFF. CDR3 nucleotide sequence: TGTGCCAGCAGCGTTAGCGGGGGGTCCTACAATGAGCAGTTCTTC. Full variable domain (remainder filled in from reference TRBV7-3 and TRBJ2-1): GAGVSQTPSNKVTEKGKYVELRCDPISGHTALYWYRQSLGQGPEFLIYFQGTGAADDSGLPNDRFFAVRPEGSVSTLKIQRTERGDSAVYLCASSVSGGSYNEQFFGPGTRLTVL.

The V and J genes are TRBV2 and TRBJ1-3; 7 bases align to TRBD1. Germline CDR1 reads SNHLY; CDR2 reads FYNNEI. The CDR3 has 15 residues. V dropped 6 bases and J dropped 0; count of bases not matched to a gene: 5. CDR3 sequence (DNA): TGTGCCAGCAGCACCGGGACAGTCTCTGGAAACACCATATATTTT. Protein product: CASSTGTVSGNTIYF.

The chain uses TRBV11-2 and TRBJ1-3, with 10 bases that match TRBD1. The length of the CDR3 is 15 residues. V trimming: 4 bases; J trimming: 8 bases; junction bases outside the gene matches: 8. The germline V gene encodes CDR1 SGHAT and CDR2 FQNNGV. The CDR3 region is CASSYVTGGEDTIYF. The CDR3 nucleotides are TGTGCCAGCAGCTACGTGACAGGGGGCGAGGACACCATATATTTT.

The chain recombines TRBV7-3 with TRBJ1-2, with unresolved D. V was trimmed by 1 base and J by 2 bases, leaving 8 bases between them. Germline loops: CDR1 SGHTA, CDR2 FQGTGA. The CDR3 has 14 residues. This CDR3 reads CASSLNAGNYGYTF. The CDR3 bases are TGTGCCAGCAGCTTAAATGCGGGAAACTATGGCTACACCTTC.

CDR3 amino acids: CASSLGTGGAGSPLHF. CDR3 in DNA: TGTGCCAGCAGCTTGGGAACAGGGGGCGCGGGCTCACCCCTCCACTTT. The chain couples TRBV5-4 to TRBJ1-6; 9 bases agree with TRBD1. V lost 0 bases and J lost 10; bases outside the gene matches: 8. The CDR3 runs 16 residues. Per germline, CDR1 SGHNT and CDR2 YYREEE (reference sequence).

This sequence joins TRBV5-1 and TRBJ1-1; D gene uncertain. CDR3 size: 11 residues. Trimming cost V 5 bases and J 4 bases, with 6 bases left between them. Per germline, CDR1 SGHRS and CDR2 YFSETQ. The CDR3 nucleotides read TGCGCCAGCAGAGAGGGCACTGAAGCTTTCTTT. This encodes CASREGTEAFF.

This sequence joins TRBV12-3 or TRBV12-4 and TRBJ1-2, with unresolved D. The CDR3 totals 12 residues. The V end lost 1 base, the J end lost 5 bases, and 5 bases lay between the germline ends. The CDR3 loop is CASSLVVYGYTF. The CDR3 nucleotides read TGTGCCAGCAGTTTAGTAGTATATGGCTACACCTTC.

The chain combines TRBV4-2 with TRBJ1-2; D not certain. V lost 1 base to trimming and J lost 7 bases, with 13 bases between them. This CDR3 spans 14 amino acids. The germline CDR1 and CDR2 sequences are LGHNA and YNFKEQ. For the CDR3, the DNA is TGTGCCAGCAGCCAAGCAGCAGAGGGAGGTGGCTACACCTTC. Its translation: CASSQAAEGGGYTF.

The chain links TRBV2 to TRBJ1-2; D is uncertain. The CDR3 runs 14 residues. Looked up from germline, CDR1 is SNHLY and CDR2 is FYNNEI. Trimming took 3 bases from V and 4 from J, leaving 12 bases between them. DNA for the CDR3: TGTGCCAGCAGTGATTATCGGGTGTTCTATGGCTACACCTTC. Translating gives CASSDYRVFYGYTF.

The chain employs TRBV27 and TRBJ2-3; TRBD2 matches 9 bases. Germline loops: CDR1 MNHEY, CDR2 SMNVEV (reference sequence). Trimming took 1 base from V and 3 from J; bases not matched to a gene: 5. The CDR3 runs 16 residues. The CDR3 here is CASSLLGGGVTDTQYF. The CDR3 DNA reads TGTGCCAGCAGTTTATTAGGCGGGGGGGTAACAGATACGCAGTATTTT.

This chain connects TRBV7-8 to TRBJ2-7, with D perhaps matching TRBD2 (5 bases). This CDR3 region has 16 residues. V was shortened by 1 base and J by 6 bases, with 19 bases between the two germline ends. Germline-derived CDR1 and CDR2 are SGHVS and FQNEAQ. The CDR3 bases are TGTGCCAGCAGCTTAGTTTTACGGGGTAGCAACCGCGAGCAGTACTTC. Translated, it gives CASSLVLRGSNREQYF.

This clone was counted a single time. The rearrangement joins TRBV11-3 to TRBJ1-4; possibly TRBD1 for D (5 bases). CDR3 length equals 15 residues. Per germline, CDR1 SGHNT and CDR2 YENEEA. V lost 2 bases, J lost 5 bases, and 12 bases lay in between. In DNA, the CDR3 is TGTGCCAGCAGCTTATGGCGGCAGGGAAATGAAAAACTGTTTTTT. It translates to CASSLWRQGNEKLFF.

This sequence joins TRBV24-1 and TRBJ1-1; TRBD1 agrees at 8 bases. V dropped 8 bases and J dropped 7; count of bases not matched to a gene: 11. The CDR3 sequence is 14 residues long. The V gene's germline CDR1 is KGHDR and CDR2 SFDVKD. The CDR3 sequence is CATMAGGQLGEAFF. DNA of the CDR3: TGTGCCACCATGGCAGGGGGCCAATTGGGTGAAGCTTTCTTT.